One sample yielded the 14 T cell receptor beta chains listed below, sequenced in a study of neurological immune-mediated disorders. TCRdb re-analysed the 5' RACE reads in MiXCR, keeping a single row per CDR3 protein. The sample has about 16,000 distinct CDR3 sequences; roughly 15% are singletons. Sample: PBMCs. The receptors were gathered from a man aged 60-69 years with HTLV-1-associated myelopathy (HAM/TSP).

This clonotype has a single count. The chain combines TRBV20-1 with TRBJ1-2; no definite D call. V lost 1 base and J 4 bases, leaving 16 bases between the germline ends. The germline V gene encodes CDR1 DFQATT and CDR2 SNEGSKA (reference sequence). The CDR3 has 15 amino acids. The CDR3 DNA reads as TGCAGTGCTAGAGGAAGGACCAAATGGTCCTATGGCTACACCTTC. As protein: CSARGRTKWSYGYTF.

This clonotype came up many times. The rearrangement links TRBV20-1 to TRBJ2-3, with 11 bases identical to TRBD2. CDR1 and CDR2 (germline): DFQATT, SNEGSKA (reference sequence). This CDR3 has 16 amino acids. The ends lost 6 bases at V and 1 base at J; junction bases unmatched: 9. The CDR3 protein is CSASRLAGIGTDTQYF. CDR3 DNA sequence: TGCAGTGCCTCCAGACTAGCGGGAATAGGCACAGATACGCAGTATTTT.

This clonotype was detected ten times or more. The gene calls are TRBV7-2 and TRBJ2-1, with D possibly TRBD1 on 6 matching bases. From germline, CDR1 is SGHTA and CDR2 FQGNSA. V was cut by 5 bases and J by 7 bases, with 15 bases left in between. The CDR3 loop spans 14 amino acids. The CDR3 DNA sequence: TGTGCCAGCAGCCCTCGAGGTAGGGGGAATGAGCAGTTCTTC. Residues: CASSPRGRGNEQFF. The variable domain in full, completed from reference TRBV7-2 and TRBJ2-1, reads GAGVSQSPSNKVTEKGKDVELRCDPISGHTALYWYRQSLGQGLEFLIYFQGNSAPDKSGLPSDRFSAERTGGSVSTLTIQRTQQEDSAVYLCASSPRGRGNEQFFGPGTRLTVL.

The chain combines TRBV7-2 with TRBJ1-1, with D hard to call. Germline values: CDR1 SGHTA, CDR2 FQGNSA. This CDR3 spans 12 amino acids. V was pared by 3 bases and J by 6 bases, with 8 bases between. The CDR3 here is CASSFKWAEAFF. The DNA of the CDR3 is TGTGCCAGCAGCTTTAAATGGGCTGAAGCTTTCTTT.

This clonotype appeared many times. The V call is TRBV7-3, the J call TRBJ1-4; 9 nucleotides align to TRBD1. With 5 bases clipped from V and 5 bases from J, the junction kept 15 bases outside the gene matches. The length of the CDR3 is 18 residues. CDR1 is SGHTA and CDR2 is FQGTGA in the germline V gene. CDR3 residues: CASSINRGQSPPNEKLFF. Written as DNA, the CDR3 is TGTGCCAGCAGCATAAACAGGGGGCAGTCCCCCCCAAATGAAAAACTGTTTTTT.

This clonotype was seen ten or more times. The chain is built from TRBV6-1 and TRBJ2-1; tentatively, D is TRBD1 (6 bases). The CDR3 has 14 amino acids. Trimming removed 4 bases at V and 4 bases at J, with 11 bases between. Per the germline V gene, CDR1 is MNHNS and CDR2 is SASEGT. CDR3 sequence reads: CASSGTGLYNEQFF. The CDR3 DNA follows: TGTGCCAGCAGTGGAACAGGGCTATACAATGAGCAGTTCTTC.

CDR3 amino acids: CASSYTRGSTEAFF. The CDR3 bases are TGTGCCAGCAGCTATACAAGGGGCAGCACTGAAGCTTTCTTT. The chain is built from TRBV7-9 and TRBJ1-1, with D possibly TRBD1 on 5 matching bases. V lost 4 bases and J lost 4, with 13 bases in between. Germline V gene sequence: CDR1 SEHNR, CDR2 FQNEAQ (reference sequence). CDR3 size: 14 residues.

In this sample, this clonotype turned up many times. The J gene is TRBJ2-7, the V gene TRBV27, with TRBD1 identical over 8 bases. This CDR3 contains 16 residues. CDR1 and CDR2 (germline): MNHEY, SMNVEV (reference sequence). V dropped 5 bases and J dropped 4; count of bases not matched to a gene: 13. The CDR3: CASSPLRTGRRYEQYF. Written as DNA, the CDR3 is TGTGCCAGCAGTCCCCTAAGGACAGGGCGCAGATACGAGCAGTACTTC.

This clonotype was seen repeatedly, ten times or more. J is TRBJ2-1 and V is TRBV5-1; D perhaps matches TRBD1 (5 bases). CDR1 SGHRS and CDR2 YFSETQ come from the germline V gene. The CDR3 runs to 19 residues. V shed 0 bases and J shed 0 bases, with 19 bases lying between them. For the CDR3, the DNA is TGCGCCAGCAGCTTGGAGGCGCAGGGAACATTTAGCTCCTACAATGAGCAGTTCTTC. This gives the protein CASSLEAQGTFSSYNEQFF.

This clonotype was found many times. V and J are TRBV5-1 and TRBJ2-7; 7 nucleotides match TRBD1. The germline gives CDR1 SGHRS, CDR2 YFSETQ. CDR3 length: 15 residues. The ends lost 5 bases at V and 1 base at J; junction bases unmatched: 9. Written as DNA, the CDR3 is TGCGCCAGCAGTACCGACAGGGTTTATTCCTACGAGCAGTACTTC. This encodes CASSTDRVYSYEQYF.

This clonotype is medium-sized in the sample. The rearrangement links TRBV10-3 to TRBJ2-7; TRBD1 agrees at 8 bases. Germline CDR1 and CDR2: ENHRY and SYGVKD. The length of the CDR3 is 15 residues. The V gene end was trimmed by 9 bases and the J gene end by 5 bases; junction bases not matched to a gene: 15. CDR3 protein: CAISLDRGRSDEQYF. The DNA for the CDR3 is TGTGCCATTTCCCTCGACAGGGGCCGTAGCGACGAGCAGTACTTC.

A remark on this clonotype: Mismatch with germline at one junction end may stem from a read error. The rearrangement links TRBV6-5 to TRBJ2-1, with D possibly being TRBD1 (6 bases). Germline assignment: CDR1 MNHEY and CDR2 SVGAGI. The CDR3 covers 14 residues. The CDR3 here is CGSSRQAAINEQFF. For the CDR3, the DNA is TGTGGCAGCAGCAGACAGGCCGCGATCAATGAGCAGTTCTTC.

V usage is TRBV7-9 and J usage is TRBJ1-4; D unclear. The germline V gene has CDR1 SEHNR and CDR2 FQNEAQ (reference sequence). The CDR3 spans 12 residues. The V end lost 4 bases, the J end lost 8 bases, and 8 bases lay between the germline ends. CDR3 nucleotides: TGTGCCAGCAGCTCGGTCAGCGAAAAACTGTTTTTT. This encodes CASSSVSEKLFF.

The chain uses TRBV29-1 and TRBJ2-5, with D possibly matching TRBD2 (5 bases). Germline CDR1 is SQVTM and CDR2 is ANQGSEA. This CDR3 has 12 residues. V lost 3 bases and J lost 4, with 9 bases in between. CDR3 sequence (DNA): TGCAGCGTTGAGGGAGTTGGAGAGACCCAGTACTTC. It yields the protein CSVEGVGETQYF.